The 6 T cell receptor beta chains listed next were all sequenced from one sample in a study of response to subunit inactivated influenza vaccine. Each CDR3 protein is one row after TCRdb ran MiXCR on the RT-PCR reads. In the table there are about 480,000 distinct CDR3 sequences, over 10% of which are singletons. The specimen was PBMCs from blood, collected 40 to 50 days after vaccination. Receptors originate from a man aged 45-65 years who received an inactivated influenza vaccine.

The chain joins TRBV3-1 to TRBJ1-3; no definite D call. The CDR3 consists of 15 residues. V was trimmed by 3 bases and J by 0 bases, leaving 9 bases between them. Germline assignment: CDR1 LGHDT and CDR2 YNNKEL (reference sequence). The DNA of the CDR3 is TGTGCCAGCAGCCAGTCTGCAATCTCTGGAAACACCATATATTTT. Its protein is CASSQSAISGNTIYF.

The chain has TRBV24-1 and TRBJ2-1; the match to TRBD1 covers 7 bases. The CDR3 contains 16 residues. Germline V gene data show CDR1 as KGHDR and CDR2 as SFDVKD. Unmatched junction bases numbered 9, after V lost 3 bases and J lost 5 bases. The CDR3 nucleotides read TGTGCCACCAGTGATCGACAGGGTGGTCCGCACAATGAGCAGTTCTTC. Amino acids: CATSDRQGGPHNEQFF.

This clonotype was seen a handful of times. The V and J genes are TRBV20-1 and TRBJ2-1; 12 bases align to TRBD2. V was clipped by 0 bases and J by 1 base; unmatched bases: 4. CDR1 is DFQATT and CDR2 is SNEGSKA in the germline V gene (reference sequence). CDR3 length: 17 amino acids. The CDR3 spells CSARELAGGRSYNEQFF. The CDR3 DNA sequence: TGCAGTGCTAGAGAACTAGCGGGAGGTCGTTCCTACAATGAGCAGTTCTTC.

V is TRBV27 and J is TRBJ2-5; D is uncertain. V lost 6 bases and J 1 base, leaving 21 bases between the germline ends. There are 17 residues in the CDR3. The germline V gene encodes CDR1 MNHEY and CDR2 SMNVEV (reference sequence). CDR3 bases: TGTGCCAGCAGACCAATTGACGGGTCGGGCGTCCAAGAGACCCAGTACTTC. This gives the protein CASRPIDGSGVQETQYF.

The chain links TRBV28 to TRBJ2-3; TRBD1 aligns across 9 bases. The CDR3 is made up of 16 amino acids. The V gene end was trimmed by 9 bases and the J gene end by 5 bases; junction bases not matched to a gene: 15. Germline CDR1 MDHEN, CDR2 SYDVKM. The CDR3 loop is CASQDRGWRLEDTQYF. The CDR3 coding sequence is TGTGCCAGTCAGGACAGGGGTTGGAGGCTGGAAGATACGCAGTATTTT.

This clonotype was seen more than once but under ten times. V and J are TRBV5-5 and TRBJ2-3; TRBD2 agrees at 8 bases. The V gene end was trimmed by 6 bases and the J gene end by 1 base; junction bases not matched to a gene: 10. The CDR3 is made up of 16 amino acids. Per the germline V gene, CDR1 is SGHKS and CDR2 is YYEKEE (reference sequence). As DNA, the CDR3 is TGTGCCAGCACCTTACTAGGGACTAGTGGCACAGATACGCAGTATTTT. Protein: CASTLLGTSGTDTQYF. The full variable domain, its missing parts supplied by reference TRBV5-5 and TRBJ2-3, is DAGVTQSPTHLIKTRGQQVTLRCSPISGHKSVSWYQQVLGQGPQFIFQYYEKEERGRGNFPDRFSARQFPNYSSELNVNALLLGDSALYLCASTLLGTSGTDTQYFGPGTRLTVL.